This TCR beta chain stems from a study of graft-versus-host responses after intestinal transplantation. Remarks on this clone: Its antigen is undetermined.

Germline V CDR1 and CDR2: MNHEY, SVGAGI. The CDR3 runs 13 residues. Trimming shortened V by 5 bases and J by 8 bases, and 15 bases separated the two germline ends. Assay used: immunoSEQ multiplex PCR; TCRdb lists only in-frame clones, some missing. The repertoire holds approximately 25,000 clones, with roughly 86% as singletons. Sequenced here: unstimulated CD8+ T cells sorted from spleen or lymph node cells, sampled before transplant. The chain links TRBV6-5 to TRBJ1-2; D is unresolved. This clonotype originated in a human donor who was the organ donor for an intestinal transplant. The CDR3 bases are TGTGCCAGCAGTCCCAATCTTTCAAGCGGCTACACCTTC. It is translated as CASSPNLSSGYTF.